Described below is a single T cell receptor beta chain sequence and its context. No antigen is known for it. CDR3 length: 14 amino acids. Trimming took 3 bases from V and 2 from J, leaving 14 bases between them. CDR1 is GTSNPN and CDR2 is SVGIG in the germline V gene (reference sequence). This entry comes from a study of OX40 agonist ivuxolimab in advanced cancers. Study overall: A diagnosis of hepatocellular carcinoma, melanoma, renal cell or head and neck cancer was present in dose-escalation patients. Overall study findings and caveats: Average numbers of expanded clones were greater in CD8+ T cells than in CD4+. Blood T cells, both CD4+ and CD8+, expanded clonally by week 6 at 0.1 to 3.0 mg/kg.

Measured with immunoSEQ multiplex PCR; TCRdb has only the in-frame clones, and not every one. Among just under 65,000 clones listed, 84% were seen once. The clonotype originates from an adult with an advanced solid tumor such as melanoma, head and neck, liver or kidney cancer. V and J are TRBV30 and TRBJ2-7; D is possibly TRBD1 (6 bases). Specimen: CD4+ or CD8+ T cells sorted from blood, collected in a trial of the OX40 agonist ivuxolimab. This chain's CDR3 is CAWRRKGVAYEQYF. The CDR3 DNA follows: TGTGCCTGGAGGAGGAAGGGGGTCGCCTACGAGCAGTACTTC.